The entry below describes one T cell receptor beta chain. TCRdb keeps only in-frame clones here, not all; method: immunoSEQ multiplex PCR. The data hold some 81,000 clones, with 75% to 95% observed a single time. The source of the sample is a study of technical replicates of blood from a few donors. V shed 6 bases and J 7 bases; nucleotides not matched to a gene: 11. CDR1 and CDR2 (germline): GTSNPN, SVGIG (reference sequence). This CDR3 spans 14 amino acids. This chain joins TRBV30 and TRBJ2-1; TRBD2 agrees at 8 bases. This TCR was sampled from a human donor in good health. The sample consisted of T cells isolated from PBMCs. The CDR3 sequence: CACSLAGGANEQFF. CDR3 DNA: TGTGCCTGCAGCCTCGCCGGGGGGGCGAATGAGCAGTTCTTC.